This T cell receptor beta chain was sequenced during a study of T cell responses to AZD1222 COVID-19 vaccine. Findings and caveats of the study: After two AZD1222 doses, spike-specific TCR breadth and depth rose versus day 0.

CDR1 LGHNA and CDR2 YSLEER come from the germline V gene. This CDR3 is built from 15 residues. J was trimmed by 7 bases and V by 3 bases; bases with no gene match: 4. This clone was detected only once. Its antigen is currently unknown. The data were produced by immunoSEQ multiplex PCR, yet TCRdb's version contains in-frame clones alone and is incomplete. Here the sample spans under 150,000 clones, 90% being singletons. Sequencing used peripheral blood, obtained on day 0 of AZD1222 vaccination. The rearrangement joins TRBV4-3 to TRBJ1-6; the match to TRBD1 covers 9 bases. The sequence came from an adult in good health. The CDR3 loop is CASSHRTGENSPLHF. CDR3 nucleotide sequence: TGCGCCAGCAGCCACCGGACAGGGGAAAATTCACCCCTCCACTTT.